The 26 T cell receptor beta chains below come from one sample, sequenced in a study of early T cells in non-severe SARS-CoV-2 infection. TCRdb fed the 5' RACE reads into MiXCR, producing one record per CDR3 protein. The sample has some 49,000 distinct CDR3 sequences, approximately 4.1% seen once. What was sequenced was whole blood. The receptors were sampled from an adult who was a healthcare worker with PCR-confirmed SARS-CoV-2 infection or an uninfected control (not recorded which).

This clonotype was counted many times. The rearrangement joins TRBV7-9 to TRBJ2-2, with D possibly matching TRBD2 (5 bases). Germline loops: CDR1 SEHNR, CDR2 FQNEAQ (reference sequence). Trimming left V 1 base short and J 6 bases short, with 15 bases between. The CDR3 is 16 amino acids. The CDR3 reads CASSLGTPGVSGELFF. CDR3 nucleotide sequence: TGTGCCAGCAGCTTAGGCACTCCCGGGGTGTCCGGGGAGCTGTTTTTT.

This clonotype has ten or more counts. The rearrangement links TRBV20-1 to TRBJ1-1; D uncertain. The CDR3 totals 11 residues. Germline lookup yields CDR1 DFQATT and CDR2 SNEGSKA (reference sequence). V was clipped by 5 bases and J by 4 bases, with 8 bases between them. In DNA, the CDR3 is TGCAGTGCTCTTTTGGTCACTGAAGCTTTCTTT. Its translation: CSALLVTEAFF.

This clonotype was detected ten times or more. V usage is TRBV6-2 or TRBV6-3 and J usage is TRBJ1-1, with D unclear. The V end lost 7 bases, the J end lost 1 base, and 10 bases lay between the germline ends. This CDR3 contains 13 residues. Germline V gene sequence: CDR1 MNHEY, CDR2 SVGEGT. CDR3: CASNLGANTEAFF. For the CDR3, the DNA is TGTGCCAGCAACTTAGGAGCGAACACTGAAGCTTTCTTT.

This clonotype was picked up many times. V and J are TRBV19 and TRBJ1-5, with D possibly TRBD1 on 5 matching bases. The germline gives CDR1 LNHDA, CDR2 SQIVND (reference sequence). V was shortened by 10 bases and J by 7 bases, with 23 bases between the two germline ends. The CDR3 length is 15 residues. Here the CDR3 reads CATGRTGTLEQPQHF. The DNA for the CDR3 is TGTGCCACCGGTCGTACCGGGACCCTGGAACAGCCCCAGCATTTT.

This clonotype has a handful of counts. The V gene is TRBV18, the J gene TRBJ2-1, with TRBD1 matching over 9 bases. Germline-derived CDR1 and CDR2 are KGHSH and LQKENI. The CDR3 is made up of 14 amino acids. V trimming: 6 bases; J trimming: 3 bases; junction bases outside the gene matches: 3. The CDR3 DNA reads as TGTGCCAGCTCCGGGACAGGGCTCTACAATGAGCAGTTCTTC. Translating gives CASSGTGLYNEQFF.

This clonotype was found many times. The rearrangement joins TRBV11-2 to TRBJ2-1; TRBD2 matches at 9 bases. Per the germline V gene, CDR1 is SGHAT and CDR2 is FQNNGV. V dropped 6 bases and J dropped 1; count of bases not matched to a gene: 4. The CDR3 extends over 15 amino acids. CDR3 nucleotide sequence: TGTGCCAGCAGAGTTAGCGGGAGTTCCTACAATGAGCAGTTCTTC. Protein sequence: CASRVSGSSYNEQFF.

This clonotype was recorded at least ten times. The chain carries TRBV7-2 and TRBJ1-5; no reliable D call. The CDR3 has 13 amino acids. Trimming shortened V by 6 bases and J by 3 bases, and 9 bases separated the two germline ends. Looked up from germline, CDR1 is SGHTA and CDR2 is FQGNSA. CDR3 protein: CASSSTPNQPQHF. CDR3 coding DNA: TGTGCCAGCAGTTCGACCCCCAATCAGCCCCAGCATTTT.

The rearrangement uses TRBV6-2 or TRBV6-3 and TRBJ2-1, with 7 nucleotides matching TRBD2. There are 15 residues in the CDR3. V lost 2 bases and J lost 2; bases outside the gene matches: 3. The germline V gene has CDR1 MNHEY and CDR2 SVGEGT. The CDR3 region is CASSYSGATYNEQFF. CDR3 coding DNA: TGTGCCAGCAGTTACAGCGGGGCGACCTACAATGAGCAGTTCTTC.

Ten or more counts support this clonotype. V usage is TRBV21-1 and J usage is TRBJ2-3; TRBD2, the D gene given by the table, was not confirmed from the DNA. TRBV21-1 is classified as a pseudogene. The CDR3 extends over 18 amino acids. CDR3 nucleotide sequence: TGTGCCAGCAGCAGCCCGATGTCTAGCGGGAGTAACACAGATACGCAGTATTTT. Amino acids: CASSSPMSSGSNTDTQYF.

V gene TRBV20-1 combines with J gene TRBJ2-3; D remains unclear. The CDR3 is 11 amino acids. CDR1 is DFQATT, CDR2 SNEGSKA, per germline (reference sequence). The germline V and J ends were trimmed by 3 bases and 1 base, with 2 bases remaining between them. CDR3 bases: TGCAGTGCTAGGGGCACAGATACGCAGTATTTT. Encoded protein: CSARGTDTQYF.

This chain uses TRBV24-1 with TRBJ2-2; 8 positions agree with TRBD2. The trim removed 9 bases at V and 4 bases at J, leaving 12 bases unmatched. The CDR3 sequence is 16 residues long. Per germline, CDR1 KGHDR and CDR2 SFDVKD. CDR3 bases: TGTGCCACCCTGGAGGTACCGGGAGGGCCCACCGGGGAGCTGTTTTTT. It encodes CATLEVPGGPTGELFF.

This clonotype was recorded at least ten times. The genes are TRBV24-1 and TRBJ2-7; D uncertain. In germline, CDR1 is KGHDR, CDR2 SFDVKD. The CDR3 totals 12 residues. The V gene lost 3 bases and the J gene lost 3 bases, with 5 bases spanning the gap. The CDR3 bases are TGTGCCACCAGTGATCCAGGCTACGAGCAGTACTTC. This sequence encodes CATSDPGYEQYF.

This chain links TRBV3-1 with TRBJ1-6; the D is unclear. V was trimmed by 1 base and J by 16 bases, leaving 8 bases between them. There are 11 residues in the CDR3. Germline V gene lookup returns CDR1 LGHDT and CDR2 YNNKEL (reference sequence). CDR3 bases: TGTGCCAGCAGCCAAGTAACCGAGCTCCACTTT. Translated: CASSQVTELHF.

On this clonotype: Given a much more abundant clone one base away, this may be a read error. V is TRBV18 and J is TRBJ2-7; weak D call: TRBD2 (5 bases). Germline assignment: CDR1 KGHSH and CDR2 LQKENI. The CDR3 extends over 13 amino acids. The CDR3 nucleotides are TGTACCAGCTCACCGAGCGGTCCCTACGAGCAGTACTTC. It yields the protein CTSSPSGPYEQYF.

Points on this clonotype: A much larger clone differs from this one at a single base, so this may be a read error. The chain uses TRBV10-3 and TRBJ1-1; a possible D gene is TRBD1 (6 bases). The CDR3 loop spans 13 amino acids. V shed 4 bases and J shed 1 base, with 7 bases lying between them. The germline V gene encodes CDR1 ENHRY and CDR2 SYGVKD. In nucleotides, the CDR3 is TGTGCCATCAGTGTGACAGGGAACACTGAAGCTTTCTTT. Protein: CAISVTGNTEAFF.

The table lists this clonotype with many counts. The chain joins TRBV7-2 to TRBJ1-5; D is ambiguous. V lost 5 bases and J lost 4, with 6 bases in between. In germline, CDR1 is SGHTA, CDR2 FQGNSA. The CDR3 runs to 12 residues. The CDR3, as DNA: TGTGCCAGCAGCCTCGATAATCAGCCCCAGCATTTT. Residues: CASSLDNQPQHF.

In its sample, this clonotype was seen a few times. The V gene is TRBV20-1, the J gene TRBJ2-3; D may correspond to TRBD1 or TRBD2 (7 bases each). Trimming pared 5 bases from V and 2 bases from J, leaving 17 bases between. Germline V gene data show CDR1 as DFQATT and CDR2 as SNEGSKA (reference sequence). CDR3 length: 15 amino acids. The CDR3, as DNA: TGCAGTGCTGGCAGCAGGGGGGGGACCACAGATACGCAGTATTTT. Protein sequence: CSAGSRGGTTDTQYF.

This clonotype was recorded many times. This sequence joins TRBV6-6 and TRBJ2-5, with TRBD1 identical over 9 bases. The CDR3 runs 16 residues. J was trimmed by 3 bases and V by 6 bases; bases with no gene match: 11. Per germline, CDR1 MNHNY and CDR2 SVGAGI (reference sequence). CDR3 residues: CASRSAPGQGKETQYF. Here the CDR3 DNA reads TGTGCCAGCAGGTCTGCTCCGGGACAGGGAAAAGAGACCCAGTACTTC.

This clonotype was recorded at least ten times. V and J are TRBV5-1 and TRBJ2-7, with D hard to call. The germline V and J ends were trimmed by 0 bases and 6 bases, with 13 bases remaining between them. This CDR3 is 14 amino acids long. In germline, CDR1 is SGHRS, CDR2 YFSETQ. The CDR3 region has the DNA TGCGCCAGCAGCTTGGACCGGGCCGCCGGCGAGCAGTACTTC. Translation: CASSLDRAAGEQYF. Full variable domain (remainder filled in from reference TRBV5-1 and TRBJ2-7): KAGVTQTPRYLIKTRGQQVTLSCSPISGHRSVSWYQQTPGQGLQFLFEYFSETQRNKGNFPGRFSGRQFSNSRSEMNVSTLELGDSALYLCASSLDRAAGEQYFGPGTRLTVT.

This clonotype was picked up many times. The CDR3 spells CASSPLAGVETQYF. CDR3 DNA: TGTGCCAGCAGTCCCTTAGCGGGAGTGGAGACCCAGTACTTC. The V and J genes are TRBV2 and TRBJ2-5, with TRBD2 matching 9 bases. The CDR3 spans 14 residues. Germline trimming cut 5 bases from V and 5 bases from J; bases unmatched to any gene: 6. CDR1 SNHLY and CDR2 FYNNEI come from the germline V gene.

This clonotype has just a few counts. The V and J genes are TRBV29-1 and TRBJ2-7; perhaps TRBD2 as D (5 bases). V lost 6 bases, J lost 2 bases, and 11 bases lay in between. There are 12 residues in the CDR3. CDR1 is SQVTM, CDR2 ANQGSEA, per germline. CDR3 coding DNA: TGCAGCGTAAAGGACGGGGCCTACGAGCAGTACTTC. It translates to CSVKDGAYEQYF.

In this sample, this clonotype turned up many times. The CDR3 spells CASSLQLRWAGEAFF. The CDR3 region has the DNA TGTGCCAGCAGCTTACAGTTGCGTTGGGCCGGGGAAGCTTTCTTT. The chain has TRBV7-2 and TRBJ1-1; D call uncertain. With 2 bases removed from V and 8 bases from J, the gap between germline ends came to 18 bases. The CDR3 has 15 amino acids. CDR1 and CDR2 from the germline V gene are SGHTA and FQGNSA.

This clonotype was seen ten or more times. This chain uses TRBV20-1 with TRBJ1-2; D may be TRBD1 (6 bases). Trimming removed 4 bases from V and 4 bases from J, with 16 bases in between. CDR3 length equals 14 residues. The germline V gene has CDR1 DFQATT and CDR2 SNEGSKA (reference sequence). The CDR3 protein is CSATQGRLAYGYTF. As DNA, the CDR3 is TGCAGTGCTACCCAGGGGCGGCTGGCCTATGGCTACACCTTC.

This clonotype was seen ten or more times. The V gene is TRBV7-9, the J gene TRBJ1-1; D uncertain. Germline V gene lookup returns CDR1 SEHNR and CDR2 FQNEAQ (reference sequence). The length of the CDR3 is 17 residues. V was pared by 7 bases and J by 0 bases, with 21 bases between. The CDR3 here is CASTARSGRSMNTEAFF. DNA of the CDR3: TGTGCCAGCACCGCACGCTCCGGACGGTCCATGAACACTGAAGCTTTCTTT.

This clonotype was seen a few times. The CDR3 loop reads CSASGVGYNEQFF. The DNA of the CDR3 is TGCAGTGCTAGCGGGGTAGGTTACAATGAGCAGTTCTTC. This sequence joins TRBV20-1 and TRBJ2-1, with TRBD2 as a possible D gene (5 bases). V lost 3 bases to trimming and J lost 4 bases, with 10 bases between them. CDR1 is DFQATT, CDR2 SNEGSKA, per germline (reference sequence). The CDR3 runs to 13 residues.

This clonotype was recorded a few times. The chain has TRBV3-2 and TRBJ1-2; the DNA was not compared with TRBD1, the D call given in the table. TRBV3-2 constitutes a pseudogene. This CDR3 has 17 amino acids. CDR3 bases: TGTGCCAGCAGCCAAGATGGAGCTCCGGGGTTCAACTATGGCTACACCTTC. Residues: CASSQDGAPGFNYGYTF.